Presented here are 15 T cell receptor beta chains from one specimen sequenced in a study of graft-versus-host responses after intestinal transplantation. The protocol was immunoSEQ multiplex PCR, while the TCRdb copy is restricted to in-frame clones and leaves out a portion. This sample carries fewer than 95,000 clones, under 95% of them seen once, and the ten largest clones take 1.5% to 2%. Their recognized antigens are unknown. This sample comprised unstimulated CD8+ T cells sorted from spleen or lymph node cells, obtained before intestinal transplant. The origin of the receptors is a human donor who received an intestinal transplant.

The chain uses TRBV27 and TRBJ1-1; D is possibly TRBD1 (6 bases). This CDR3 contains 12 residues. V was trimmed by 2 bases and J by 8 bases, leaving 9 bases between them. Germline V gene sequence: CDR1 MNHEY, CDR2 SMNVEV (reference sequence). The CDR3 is CASSLGGAEAFF. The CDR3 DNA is TGTGCCAGCAGTTTAGGGGGGGCGGAAGCTTTCTTT.

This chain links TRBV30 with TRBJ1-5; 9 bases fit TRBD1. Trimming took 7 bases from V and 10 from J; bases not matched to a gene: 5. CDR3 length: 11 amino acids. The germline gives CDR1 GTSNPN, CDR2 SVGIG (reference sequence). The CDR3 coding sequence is TGTGCCTCCGGGACAGGGCATCCCCAGCATTTT. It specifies CASGTGHPQHF.

The CDR3 nucleotides read TGTGCCAGCAGCTCCAGGGTGGGGGAGCAGTACTTC. Translation gives CASSSRVGEQYF. The gene calls are TRBV7-6 and TRBJ2-7; a possible D gene is TRBD1 (5 bases). Germline CDR1 and CDR2: SGHVS and FNYEAQ. The V end was cut by 4 bases, the J end by 7 bases, with 11 bases between. CDR3 length equals 12 residues.

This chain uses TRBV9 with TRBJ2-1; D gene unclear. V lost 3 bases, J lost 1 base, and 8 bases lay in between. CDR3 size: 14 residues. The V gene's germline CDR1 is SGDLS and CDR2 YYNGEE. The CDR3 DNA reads TGTGCCAGCAGCGGCCAGGCTTCCTACAATGAGCAGTTCTTC. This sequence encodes CASSGQASYNEQFF. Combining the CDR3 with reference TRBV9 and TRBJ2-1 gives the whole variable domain DSGVTQTPKHLITATGQRVTLRCSPRSGDLSVYWYQQSLDQGLQFLIQYYNGEERAKGNILERFSAQQFPDLHSELNLSSLELGDSALYFCASSGQASYNEQFFGPGTRLTVL.

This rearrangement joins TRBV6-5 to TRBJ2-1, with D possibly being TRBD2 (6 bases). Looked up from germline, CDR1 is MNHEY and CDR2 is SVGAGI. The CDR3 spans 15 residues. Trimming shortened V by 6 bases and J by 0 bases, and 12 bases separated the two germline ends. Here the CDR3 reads CASSPSESSYNEQFF. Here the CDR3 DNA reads TGTGCCAGCAGCCCTAGCGAAAGCTCCTACAATGAGCAGTTCTTC.

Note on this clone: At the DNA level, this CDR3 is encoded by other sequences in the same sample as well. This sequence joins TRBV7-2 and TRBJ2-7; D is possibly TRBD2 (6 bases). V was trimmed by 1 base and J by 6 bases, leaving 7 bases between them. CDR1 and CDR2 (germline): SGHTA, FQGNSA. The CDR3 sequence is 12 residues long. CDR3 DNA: TGTGCCAGCAGCTTAGGGGGACTCGAGCAGTACTTC. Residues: CASSLGGLEQYF.

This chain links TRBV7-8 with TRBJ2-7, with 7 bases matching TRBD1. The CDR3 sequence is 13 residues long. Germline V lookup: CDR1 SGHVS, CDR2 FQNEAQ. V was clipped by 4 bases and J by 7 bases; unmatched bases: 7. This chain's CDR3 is CASSSRQGGEQYF. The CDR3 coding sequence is TGTGCCAGCAGCTCACGACAGGGCGGAGAGCAGTACTTC.

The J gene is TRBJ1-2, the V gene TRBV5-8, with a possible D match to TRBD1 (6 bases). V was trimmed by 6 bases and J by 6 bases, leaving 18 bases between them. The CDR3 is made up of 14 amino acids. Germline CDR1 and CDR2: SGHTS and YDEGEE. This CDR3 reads CASIHPGGADGYTF. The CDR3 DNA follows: TGTGCCAGCATCCATCCGGGGGGGGCGGATGGCTACACCTTC.

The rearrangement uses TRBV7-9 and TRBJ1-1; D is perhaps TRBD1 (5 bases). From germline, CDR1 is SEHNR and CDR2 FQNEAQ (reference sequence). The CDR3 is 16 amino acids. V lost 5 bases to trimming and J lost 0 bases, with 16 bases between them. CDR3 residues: CASSLDTSGLNTEAFF. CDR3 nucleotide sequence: TGTGCCAGCAGCCTGGACACATCAGGGTTGAACACTGAAGCTTTCTTT.

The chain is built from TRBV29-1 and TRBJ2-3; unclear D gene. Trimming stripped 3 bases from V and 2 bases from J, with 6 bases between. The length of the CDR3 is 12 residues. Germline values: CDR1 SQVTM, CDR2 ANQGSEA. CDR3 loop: CSVDSYTDTQYF. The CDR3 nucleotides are TGCAGCGTTGACTCGTACACAGATACGCAGTATTTT.

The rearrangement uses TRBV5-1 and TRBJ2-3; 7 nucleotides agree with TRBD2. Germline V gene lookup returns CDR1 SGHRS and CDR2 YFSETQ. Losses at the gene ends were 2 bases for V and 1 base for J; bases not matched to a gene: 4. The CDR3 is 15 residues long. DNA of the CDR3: TGCGCCAGCAGCTTCCTTGGACTAGGCACAGATACGCAGTATTTT. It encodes CASSFLGLGTDTQYF.

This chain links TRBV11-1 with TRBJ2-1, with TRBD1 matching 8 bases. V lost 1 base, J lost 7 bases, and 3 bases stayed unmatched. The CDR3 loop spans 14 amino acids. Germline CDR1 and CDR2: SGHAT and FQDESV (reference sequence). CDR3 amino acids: CASSLGQGLNEQFF. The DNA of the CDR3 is TGTGCCAGCAGCTTAGGACAGGGGCTAAATGAGCAGTTCTTC. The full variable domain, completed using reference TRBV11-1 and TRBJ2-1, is EAEVAQSPRYKITEKSQAVAFWCDPISGHATLYWYRQILGQGPELLVQFQDESVVDDSQLPKDRFSAERLKGVDSTLKIQPAELGDSAMYLCASSLGQGLNEQFFGPGTRLTVL.

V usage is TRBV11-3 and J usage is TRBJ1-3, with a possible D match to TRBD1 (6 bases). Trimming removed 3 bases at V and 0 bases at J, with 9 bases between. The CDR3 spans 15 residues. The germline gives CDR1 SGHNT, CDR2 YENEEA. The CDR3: CASSFGQSSGNTIYF. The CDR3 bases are TGTGCCAGCAGCTTCGGACAGAGCTCTGGAAACACCATATATTTT.

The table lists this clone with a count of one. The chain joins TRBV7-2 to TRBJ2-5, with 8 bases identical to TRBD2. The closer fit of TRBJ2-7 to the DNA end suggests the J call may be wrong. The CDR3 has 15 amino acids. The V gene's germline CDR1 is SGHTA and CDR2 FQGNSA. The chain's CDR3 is CASSAYGGGSYEQYF. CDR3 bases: TGTGCCAGCAGCGCATACGGGGGGGGTTCCTACGAGCAGTACTTC.

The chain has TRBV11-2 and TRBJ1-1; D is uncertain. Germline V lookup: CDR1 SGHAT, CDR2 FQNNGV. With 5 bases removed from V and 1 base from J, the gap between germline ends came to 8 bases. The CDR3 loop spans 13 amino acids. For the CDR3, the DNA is TGTGCCAGCAGCCCCCGTTCGAACACTGAAGCTTTCTTT. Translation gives CASSPRSNTEAFF.